Following are 20 T cell receptor beta chains from one sample sequenced in a study of a mutant IDH1 vaccine in newly diagnosed glioma. Sample time point: week 11, during vaccination. Vaccination comprised doses that each held 300 ug of mutant IDH1 20-mer peptide, plus topical imiquimod. These receptors' antigens are unknown. This table comes from immunoSEQ multiplex PCR, and its TCRdb copy is limited to in-frame clones, with some not included. The sample contains about 130,000 clones, roughly 77% of which appear only once. This sample comprised PBMCs, obtained from a glioma patient whose treatment included an IDH1 peptide vaccine. These receptors were collected from a middle-aged man with glioma.

The chain recombines TRBV4-3 with TRBJ2-7; weak D call: TRBD2 (5 bases). The ends were cut back, 0 bases at V and 5 bases at J, with 11 bases in the middle. There are 14 residues in the CDR3. Germline CDR1 LGHNA, CDR2 YSLEER. The CDR3 loop reads CASSQDRAGHEQYF. CDR3 DNA sequence: TGCGCCAGCAGCCAAGATCGGGCGGGCCACGAGCAGTACTTC.

The V gene is TRBV6-4, the J gene TRBJ2-6; D gene ambiguous. Deletions cut 3 bases from V and 1 base from J, with 4 bases between. Germline lookup yields CDR1 MRHNA and CDR2 SNTAGT. This CDR3 comprises 14 residues. The CDR3 spells CASSEISGANVLTF. DNA of the CDR3: TGTGCCAGCAGTGAAATTTCTGGGGCCAACGTCCTGACTTTC.

V and J are TRBV13 and TRBJ2-7; 10 positions match TRBD1. The V segment lost 5 bases and the J segment 6 bases; nucleotides outside the gene matches: 7. This CDR3 has 14 amino acids. Germline V gene lookup returns CDR1 PRHDT and CDR2 FYEKMQ (reference sequence). The CDR3 reads CASSPGQGRLEQYF. The DNA for the CDR3 is TGTGCCAGCAGCCCGGGACAGGGGCGGCTCGAGCAGTACTTC.

The chain has TRBV7-2 and TRBJ1-5; D possibly corresponds to TRBD1 (6 bases). The CDR3 has 15 residues. The germline V and J ends were trimmed by 1 base and 4 bases, with 11 bases remaining between them. Germline V gives CDR1 SGHTA, CDR2 FQGNSA. The CDR3 is CASSLGGAGNQPQHF. The DNA for the CDR3 is TGTGCCAGCAGCTTAGGGGGGGCGGGGAATCAGCCCCAGCATTTT.

This clone was picked up a small number of times. The chain combines TRBV5-1 with TRBJ2-2; possibly TRBD2 for D (6 bases). CDR1 SGHRS and CDR2 YFSETQ come from the germline V gene. This CDR3 comprises 13 residues. V dropped 4 bases and J dropped 7 bases, with 11 bases sitting between them. The chain's CDR3 is CASSLRGGGELFF. CDR3 DNA: TGCGCCAGCAGCCTTAGGGGAGGCGGGGAGCTGTTTTTT. The full variable domain, in which reference TRBV5-1 and TRBJ2-2 provide the parts outside the CDR3, is KAGVTQTPRYLIKTRGQQVTLSCSPISGHRSVSWYQQTPGQGLQFLFEYFSETQRNKGNFPGRFSGRQFSNSRSEMNVSTLELGDSALYLCASSLRGGGELFFGEGSRLTVL.

The rearrangement links TRBV5-4 to TRBJ2-7, with TRBD1 matching over 8 bases. Germline values: CDR1 SGHNT, CDR2 YYREEE (reference sequence). This CDR3 has 17 residues. V dropped 0 bases and J dropped 7; count of bases not matched to a gene: 15. The CDR3 sequence: CASSLGPHGQGADEQYF. The CDR3 coding sequence is TGTGCCAGCAGCTTGGGCCCTCATGGACAGGGCGCGGATGAGCAGTACTTC.

The V and J genes are TRBV9 and TRBJ2-5; 10 nucleotides agree with TRBD2. The CDR3 sequence is 15 residues long. The germline CDR1 and CDR2 sequences are SGDLS and YYNGEE. V lost 0 bases and J lost 10; bases outside the gene matches: 9. The CDR3, as DNA: TGTGCCAGCAGCGTAGGAGGACTAGCGGAGTCTGTCCAGTACTTC. Translation gives CASSVGGLAESVQYF.

This clone was recorded once. This chain links TRBV7-8 with TRBJ2-5, with 9 bases that match TRBD2. The CDR3 is 18 amino acids. V shed 5 bases, J shed 6 bases, and the junction held 19 bases outside the gene matches. Germline CDR1 is SGHVS and CDR2 is FQNEAQ. The CDR3 DNA reads as TGTGCCAGCAGCCCAGGCCCGGGGCGGGGGGGCTTTAACAAGACCCAGTACTTC. Translated: CASSPGPGRGGFNKTQYF.

The chain employs TRBV28 and TRBJ1-4; a possible D gene is TRBD1 (6 bases). The CDR3 spans 14 residues. Germline CDR1 reads MDHEN; CDR2 reads SYDVKM. The V end lost 5 bases, the J end lost 6 bases, and 13 bases lay between the germline ends. The CDR3: CASSPGVIHEKLFF. As DNA, the CDR3 is TGTGCCAGCAGTCCAGGGGTTATTCATGAAAAACTGTTTTTT. The variable domain in full, with the rest retrieved from reference TRBV28 and TRBJ1-4, is DVKVTQSSRYLVKRTGEKVFLECVQDMDHENMFWYRQDPGLGLRLIYFSYDVKMKEKGDIPEGYSVSREKKERFSLILESASTNQTSMYLCASSPGVIHEKLFFGSGTQLSVL.

The chain couples TRBV5-5 to TRBJ2-5; 8 bases fit TRBD1. The CDR3 contains 16 residues. After removal of 1 base from V and 1 base from J, the junction contained 6 bases not matched to a gene. Germline V lookup: CDR1 SGHKS, CDR2 YYEKEE (reference sequence). CDR3 DNA sequence: TGTGCCAGCAGCTTGCCACCGGGACAGGTCCAAGAGACCCAGTACTTC. Translated: CASSLPPGQVQETQYF.

The chain recombines TRBV5-4 with TRBJ1-4; 9 bases map to TRBD1. CDR3 length equals 13 residues. V trimming: 4 bases; J trimming: 8 bases; junction bases outside the gene matches: 3. Germline V gene sequence: CDR1 SGHNT, CDR2 YYREEE (reference sequence). The CDR3 region is CASSNRGLEKLFF. DNA for the CDR3: TGTGCCAGCAGCAACAGGGGGCTGGAAAAACTGTTTTTT.

The chain recombines TRBV4-3 with TRBJ2-7, with 7 positions matching TRBD1. CDR1 and CDR2 (germline): LGHNA, YSLEER. V dropped 1 base and J dropped 0; count of bases not matched to a gene: 3. The CDR3 covers 15 residues. The CDR3, as DNA: TGCGCCAGCAGCCAAGGACAGGGAAACTCCTACGAGCAGTACTTC. The encoded protein is CASSQGQGNSYEQYF.

This clone was seen a handful of times. The rearrangement joins TRBV7-2 to TRBJ1-1; no definite D call. The CDR3 runs 13 residues. Germline V gene lookup returns CDR1 SGHTA and CDR2 FQGNSA. V was clipped by 1 base and J by 1 base, with 4 bases between them. CDR3 DNA: TGTGCCAGCAGCTTAGGCTGGAACACTGAAGCTTTCTTT. It is translated as CASSLGWNTEAFF.

The chain combines TRBV6-1 with TRBJ1-2; tentatively, D is TRBD1 (5 bases). The germline gives CDR1 MNHNS, CDR2 SASEGT. Deletions cut 8 bases from V and 4 bases from J, with 8 bases between. The length of the CDR3 is 11 residues. CDR3 coding DNA: TGTGCCAGCGGGGCTAGCTATGGCTACACCTTC. This sequence encodes CASGASYGYTF.

This chain links TRBV6-6 with TRBJ1-4; no firm D call. V was trimmed by 5 bases and J by 7 bases, leaving 14 bases between them. This CDR3 has 14 amino acids. Per the germline V gene, CDR1 is MNHNY and CDR2 is SVGAGI (reference sequence). DNA of the CDR3: TGTGCCAGCAGTATGACACAAGCGGGTGAAAAACTGTTTTTT. Encoded protein: CASSMTQAGEKLFF.

J is TRBJ2-6 and V is TRBV19; no clear D gene. V lost 5 bases to trimming and J lost 3 bases, with 11 bases between them. This CDR3 spans 15 amino acids. Germline CDR1 and CDR2: LNHDA and SQIVND (reference sequence). CDR3 sequence: CASSVLSFGANVLTF. CDR3 in DNA: TGTGCCAGTAGTGTATTAAGTTTTGGGGCCAACGTCCTGACTTTC.

The DNA of the CDR3 is TGTGCCAGCAGTTACATCCAGGGGGCAGATACGCAGTATTTT. Protein sequence: CASSYIQGADTQYF. V is TRBV6-6 and J is TRBJ2-3; TRBD1 matches at 7 bases. Trimming removed 2 bases from V and 4 bases from J; junction bases left unmatched: 3. The V gene's germline CDR1 is MNHNY and CDR2 SVGAGI (reference sequence). CDR3 size: 14 residues.

The rearrangement uses TRBV11-2 and TRBJ1-4; the D is unclear. Germline CDR1 reads SGHAT; CDR2 reads FQNNGV. With 1 base removed from V and 8 bases from J, the gap between germline ends came to 11 bases. The CDR3 loop spans 14 amino acids. CDR3 sequence: CASSLGGKAEKLFF. The CDR3 region has the DNA TGTGCCAGCAGCTTAGGAGGGAAGGCAGAAAAACTGTTTTTT.

The chain couples TRBV5-1 to TRBJ1-4; 8 nucleotides match TRBD1. V lost 4 bases to trimming and J lost 7 bases; unmatched junction nucleotides: 3. The germline CDR1 and CDR2 sequences are SGHRS and YFSETQ. The CDR3 runs 13 residues. The CDR3 DNA follows: TGCGCCAGCAGCGTAGGACAGGGTGAAAAACTGTTTTTT. Protein: CASSVGQGEKLFF.

CDR3 nucleotides: TGTGCCTGGAGCCCCATCGGGCCCATTAACTATGGCTACACCTTC. The encoded protein is CAWSPIGPINYGYTF. V usage is TRBV30 and J usage is TRBJ1-2; D is unresolved. Deletions cut 3 bases from V and 1 base from J, with 15 bases between. CDR1 is GTSNPN, CDR2 SVGIG, per germline (reference sequence). This CDR3 comprises 15 residues.